These 7 T cell receptor beta chains originate from one sample sequenced in a study of T-cell memory formation after mild COVID-19. TCRdb reprocessed the 5' RACE reads via MiXCR and lists one record per CDR3 protein. The sample records approximately 400,000 distinct CDR3 sequences, around 24% being singletons. The sequenced sample consisted of PBMCs or a T cell subset sorted from them (not recorded which). These receptors were obtained from an adult woman who had mild COVID-19 (a few samples of this study predate the infection). Cell type and time point are not known.

The chain recombines TRBV7-2 with TRBJ2-5; D not resolved. Trimming removed 5 bases at V and 5 bases at J, with 15 bases between. The CDR3 runs to 14 residues. Per the germline V gene, CDR1 is SGHTA and CDR2 is FQGNSA. The CDR3: CASSRRVNRETQYF. The CDR3 coding sequence is TGTGCCAGCAGCCGTCGGGTGAACCGGGAGACCCAGTACTTC.

This clonotype was counted only a few times. This rearrangement joins TRBV20-1 to TRBJ2-7, with D possibly matching TRBD2 (6 bases). With 3 bases removed from V and 2 bases from J, the gap between germline ends came to 14 bases. Germline V gene data show CDR1 as DFQATT and CDR2 as SNEGSKA (reference sequence). The CDR3 has 14 residues. CDR3 residues: CSASQAGPTYEQYF. As DNA, the CDR3 is TGCAGTGCTAGTCAAGCGGGTCCAACCTACGAGCAGTACTTC.

This CDR3 is CASSPDRGSFYGYTF. The CDR3 DNA follows: TGTGCCAGCTCACCAGACAGGGGCTCTTTCTATGGCTACACCTTC. The gene calls are TRBV18 and TRBJ1-2; TRBD1 agrees at 8 bases. The CDR3 spans 15 residues. CDR1 KGHSH and CDR2 LQKENI come from the germline V gene. V dropped 2 bases and J dropped 4; count of bases not matched to a gene: 6.

This clonotype has a single count. DNA of the CDR3: TGTGCCAGCAGGAGCCTAGAGAACACTGAAGCTTTCTTT. This codes for CASRSLENTEAFF. The chain couples TRBV5-8 to TRBJ1-1, with D uncertain. V dropped 5 bases and J dropped 1 base, with 9 bases sitting between them. The CDR3 spans 13 residues. Germline CDR1 reads SGHTS; CDR2 reads YDEGEE.

This chain joins TRBV11-2 and TRBJ1-2; TRBD1 agrees at 12 bases. Germline loops: CDR1 SGHAT, CDR2 FQNNGV. This CDR3 contains 17 residues. The J segment lost 1 base and the V segment lost 3 bases, leaving 6 bases of the junction unmatched. The CDR3 here is CASSLGTGGLINYGYTF. As DNA, the CDR3 is TGTGCCAGCAGCTTGGGGACAGGGGGCTTGATTAACTATGGCTACACCTTC. Based on the CDR3 plus reference TRBV11-2 and TRBJ1-2, the full variable domain is EAGVAQSPRYKIIEKRQSVAFWCNPISGHATLYWYQQILGQGPKLLIQFQNNGVVDDSQLPKDRFSAERLKGVDSTLKIQPAKLEDSAVYLCASSLGTGGLINYGYTFGSGTRLTVV.

The chain couples TRBV12-3 or TRBV12-4 to TRBJ2-1; 10 bases fit TRBD2. This CDR3 is 16 amino acids long. The junction had 9 bases not matched to a gene; V was cut back by 2 bases and J by 8 bases. CDR3 DNA: TGTGCCAGCAGTTTAAGAGTAGCGGGGGGTGGGGATGAGCAGTTCTTC. This encodes CASSLRVAGGGDEQFF.

This clonotype has a handful of counts. The V gene is TRBV20-1, the J gene TRBJ1-1, with 8 bases matching TRBD1. With 4 bases clipped from V and 6 bases from J, the junction kept 7 bases outside the gene matches. The CDR3 has 13 residues. The V gene's germline CDR1 is DFQATT and CDR2 SNEGSKA (reference sequence). The CDR3 protein is CSATDRVGAEAFF. The CDR3 DNA sequence: TGCAGTGCTACGGACAGGGTCGGAGCTGAAGCTTTCTTT.